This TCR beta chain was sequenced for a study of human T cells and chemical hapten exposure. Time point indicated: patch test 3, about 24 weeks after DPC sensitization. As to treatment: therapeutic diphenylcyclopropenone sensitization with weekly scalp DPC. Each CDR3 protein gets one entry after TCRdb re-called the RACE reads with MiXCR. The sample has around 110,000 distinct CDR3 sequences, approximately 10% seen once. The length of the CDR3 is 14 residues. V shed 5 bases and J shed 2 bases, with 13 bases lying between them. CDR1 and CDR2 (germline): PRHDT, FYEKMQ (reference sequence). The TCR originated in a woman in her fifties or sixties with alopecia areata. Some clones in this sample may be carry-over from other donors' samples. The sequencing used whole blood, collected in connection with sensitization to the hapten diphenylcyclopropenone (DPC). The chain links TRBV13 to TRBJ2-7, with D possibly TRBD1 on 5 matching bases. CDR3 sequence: CASSQGHSPYEQYF. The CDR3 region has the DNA TGTGCCAGCAGCCAAGGACACTCGCCCTACGAGCAGTACTTC.